A single sample gave rise to the 19 T cell receptor beta chains below, sequenced in a study of beta chain features in type 1 diabetes. Of the isolated RNA, all was reverse transcribed, and so the sequenced material was expressed TCRB transcripts. Profiled with immunoSEQ multiplex PCR; TCRdb holds only in-frame clones, not every one. The table has almost 350,000 clones, 15% to 20% seen once. The specimen was naive CD4+ T cells from blood. These receptors came from a woman aged 18-29 years in good health.

The J gene is TRBJ1-2, the V gene TRBV14; D remains ambiguous. CDR1 and CDR2 (germline): SGHDN, FVKESK. V lost 2 bases, J lost 5 bases, and 6 bases lay in between. The length of the CDR3 is 12 residues. CDR3 residues: CASSQTGYGYTF. CDR3 nucleotide sequence: TGTGCCAGCAGCCAAACCGGGTATGGCTACACCTTC.

The genes are TRBV10-3 and TRBJ1-1; D is perhaps TRBD1 (5 bases). Per the germline V gene, CDR1 is ENHRY and CDR2 is SYGVKD. This CDR3 region has 14 residues. The V end lost 0 bases, the J end lost 1 base, and 6 bases lay between the germline ends. This CDR3 is CAISESRGNTEAFF. CDR3 DNA: TGTGCCATCAGTGAGTCTAGGGGGAACACTGAAGCTTTCTTT.

This clone was recorded a few times. This CDR3 is CASSGTGSLTYEQYF. As DNA, the CDR3 is TGTGCCAGCAGCGGTACAGGGTCACTAACCTACGAGCAGTACTTC. This chain joins TRBV9 and TRBJ2-7; TRBD1 is a possible D gene (6 bases). The V gene lost 3 bases and the J gene lost 2 bases, with 15 bases spanning the gap. Germline V CDR1 and CDR2: SGDLS, YYNGEE. The CDR3 totals 15 residues.

The table lists this clone with a few counts. V and J are TRBV19 and TRBJ1-1; 10 nucleotides agree with TRBD1. CDR3 size: 15 residues. J was trimmed by 6 bases and V by 5 bases; bases with no gene match: 9. Germline CDR1 is LNHDA and CDR2 is SQIVND (reference sequence). DNA of the CDR3: TGTGCCAGTAGTTCTTCGGGACAGGGGTTCGCTGAAGCTTTCTTT. Protein sequence: CASSSSGQGFAEAFF.

This sequence joins TRBV11-1 and TRBJ1-1; D may be TRBD1 (6 bases). From germline, CDR1 is SGHAT and CDR2 FQDESV (reference sequence). Trimming stripped 4 bases from V and 7 bases from J, with 10 bases between. CDR3 size: 12 residues. The CDR3 protein is CASSSEDSEAFF. The CDR3 nucleotides read TGTGCCAGCAGCTCCGAGGACAGTGAAGCTTTCTTT.

This clone has more than one count but fewer than ten. The chain joins TRBV5-1 to TRBJ2-3; 8 bases are a match to TRBD1. The CDR3 loop spans 15 amino acids. Unmatched junction bases numbered 6, after V lost 3 bases and J lost 3 bases. CDR1 is SGHRS, CDR2 YFSETQ, per germline. The CDR3 reads CASSSSTGETDTQYF. The CDR3 DNA sequence: TGCGCCAGCAGCTCTTCGACAGGGGAAACAGATACGCAGTATTTT.

This clone was counted only a few times. The rearrangement links TRBV6-6 to TRBJ1-2; D may be TRBD1 (5 bases). Per germline, CDR1 MNHNY and CDR2 SVGAGI (reference sequence). The CDR3 covers 13 residues. With 2 bases removed from V and 1 base from J, the gap between germline ends came to 5 bases. The CDR3, as DNA: TGTGCCAGCAGTTACGACAGTAACTATGGCTACACCTTC. Translating gives CASSYDSNYGYTF.

The chain recombines TRBV18 with TRBJ2-5, with 8 bases fitting TRBD1. CDR1 is KGHSH and CDR2 is LQKENI in the germline V gene. V lost 5 bases to trimming and J lost 0 bases; unmatched junction nucleotides: 11. There are 17 residues in the CDR3. CDR3 DNA: TGTGCCAGCTCATTTTCCGACAGGGGATCGTACCAAGAGACCCAGTACTTC. This codes for CASSFSDRGSYQETQYF.

Only a few counts were recorded for this clone. The rearrangement links TRBV30 to TRBJ2-1; 16 positions agree with TRBD2. CDR3 length equals 15 residues. With 2 bases clipped from V and 15 bases from J, the junction kept 10 bases outside the gene matches. The V gene's germline CDR1 is GTSNPN and CDR2 SVGIG (reference sequence). In nucleotides, the CDR3 is TGTGCCTGGAGTCCGCCGGGACTAGCGGGAGGGCCCCCGTTCTTC. It codes for CAWSPPGLAGGPPFF. The entire variable domain, with the rest obtained from reference TRBV30 and TRBJ2-1, is as follows: SQTIHQWPATLVQPVGSPLSLECTVEGTSNPNLYWYRQAAGRGLQLLFYSVGIGQISSEVPQNLSASRPQDRQFILSSKKLLLSDSGFYLCAWSPPGLAGGPPFFGPGTRLTVL.

This rearrangement joins TRBV6-1 to TRBJ1-5; D call uncertain. Germline lookup yields CDR1 MNHNS and CDR2 SASEGT. This CDR3 region has 17 residues. Trimming took off 2 bases at V and 0 bases at J, with 14 bases between the two ends. CDR3 nucleotides: TGTGCCAGCAGTGAACTCACTCGGAGTTATAGCAATCAGCCCCAGCATTTT. Translation gives CASSELTRSYSNQPQHF.

The chain uses TRBV5-1 and TRBJ2-1; D is possibly TRBD2 (5 bases). Germline V gene lookup returns CDR1 SGHRS and CDR2 YFSETQ. V was clipped by 3 bases and J by 6 bases, with 16 bases between them. The CDR3 consists of 15 residues. CDR3 in amino acids: CASSSGIGRVNEQFF. In DNA, the CDR3 is TGCGCCAGCAGCTCTGGAATAGGGCGGGTCAATGAGCAGTTCTTC.

J is TRBJ1-2 and V is TRBV30; 7 nucleotides align to TRBD1. Germline trimming cut 4 bases from V and 4 bases from J; bases unmatched to any gene: 9. Germline assignment: CDR1 GTSNPN and CDR2 SVGIG (reference sequence). This CDR3 spans 14 amino acids. CDR3 in amino acids: CAWTRDSESYGYTF. DNA for the CDR3: TGTGCCTGGACCCGGGACAGCGAGTCCTATGGCTACACCTTC.

This chain uses TRBV2 with TRBJ1-3; D perhaps matches TRBD1 (5 bases). Trimming removed 5 bases from V and 10 bases from J, with 18 bases in between. CDR1 SNHLY and CDR2 FYNNEI come from the germline V gene. The CDR3 has 14 residues. DNA of the CDR3: TGTGCCAGCAGTTCCGGACAACCCGGAGGGACCATATATTTT. Its translation: CASSSGQPGGTIYF.

In regard to this clone: Other DNA sequences in the same sample also yield this CDR3. The CDR3 DNA is TGCGCCAGCAGCTTCGCGGGGGGGCAAGAGACCCAGTACTTC. It translates to CASSFAGGQETQYF. The rearrangement joins TRBV5-1 to TRBJ2-5; the match to TRBD2 covers 9 bases. The V gene end was trimmed by 2 bases and the J gene end by 2 bases; junction bases not matched to a gene: 1. The CDR3 extends over 14 amino acids. Germline assignment: CDR1 SGHRS and CDR2 YFSETQ.

A few counts support this clone. The chain employs TRBV9 and TRBJ1-1, with TRBD1 matching 7 bases. The germline CDR1 and CDR2 sequences are SGDLS and YYNGEE. V was clipped by 0 bases and J by 11 bases; unmatched bases: 4. CDR3 size: 12 residues. CDR3 coding DNA: TGTGCCAGCAGCGTAGAAAGGGGGCCGGCTTTCTTT. As protein: CASSVERGPAFF.

The V gene is TRBV15, the J gene TRBJ1-2; 7 bases line up with TRBD1. After removal of 0 bases from V and 6 bases from J, the junction contained 4 bases not matched to a gene. Looked up from germline, CDR1 is LNHNV and CDR2 is YYDKDF (reference sequence). The CDR3 is 14 amino acids. CDR3 loop: CATSRESRGNGYTF. In DNA, the CDR3 is TGTGCCACCAGCAGAGAGTCCAGGGGGAATGGCTACACCTTC. The full variable domain, with the rest looked up from reference TRBV15 and TRBJ1-2, is DAMVIQNPRYQVTQFGKPVTLSCSQTLNHNVMYWYQQKSSQAPKLLFHYYDKDFNNEADTPDNFQSRRPNTSFCFLDIRSPGLGDTAMYLCATSRESRGNGYTFGSGTRLTVV.

This clone came up a few times. V gene TRBV29-1 combines with J gene TRBJ1-2; possible D gene TRBD1, 5 bases. The V gene's germline CDR1 is SQVTM and CDR2 ANQGSEA. V gave up 3 bases and J gave up 5 bases, with 13 bases separating them. CDR3 size: 13 residues. This chain's CDR3 is CSVDMAGTYGYTF. DNA of the CDR3: TGCAGCGTTGACATGGCAGGGACTTATGGCTACACCTTC.

The rearrangement uses TRBV2 and TRBJ2-7; maybe TRBD2 (7 bases). Looked up from germline, CDR1 is SNHLY and CDR2 is FYNNEI. Between the trimmed V and J ends, which lost 6 bases and 2 bases, there was a span of 14 bases. The CDR3 length is 14 residues. CDR3 region: CASRLGGGPYEQYF. The CDR3 region has the DNA TGTGCCAGCAGGTTGGGAGGGGGGCCCTACGAGCAGTACTTC.

This clone was observed a handful of times. The chain couples TRBV7-2 to TRBJ2-3, with unresolved D. The CDR3 runs to 13 residues. V lost 3 bases to trimming and J lost 5 bases, with 9 bases between them. Germline CDR1 is SGHTA and CDR2 is FQGNSA. This chain's CDR3 is CASSLSSQDTQYF. The CDR3 DNA follows: TGTGCCAGCAGCTTGAGCTCCCAAGATACGCAGTATTTT.